The next 32 T cell receptor beta chains were all read from a single sample in a study of T cells in Graves' hyperthyroidism and ophthalmopathy. Regions amplified from RNA transcripts were the TCR beta CDR3 regions. First-round RT-PCR with HTBI primers amplified the TCR CDR3 region. TCRdb recomputed calls from the multiplex PCR reads with MiXCR, one row per CDR3 protein. Of around 690,000 distinct CDR3 sequences listed, around 15% are singletons. The specimen was blood. These receptors were obtained from a man aged 50-59 years with Graves' hyperthyroidism.

V gene TRBV19 combines with J gene TRBJ1-1; D perhaps matches TRBD1 (5 bases). V gave up 7 bases and J gave up 4 bases, with 13 bases separating them. The CDR3 length is 13 residues. Germline V gene sequence: CDR1 LNHDA, CDR2 SQIVND (reference sequence). CDR3 in amino acids: CASTVGGGTEAFF. For the CDR3, the DNA is TGTGCCAGTACTGTGGGGGGGGGCACTGAAGCTTTCTTT.

This chain connects TRBV6-1 to TRBJ1-4, with 8 bases identical to TRBD1. The CDR3 consists of 16 residues. The V segment lost 4 bases and the J segment 7 bases; nucleotides outside the gene matches: 11. The germline V gene has CDR1 MNHNS and CDR2 SASEGT. The CDR3 protein is CASSGPGQGGSEKLFF. DNA for the CDR3: TGTGCCAGCAGTGGCCCTGGACAGGGAGGATCTGAAAAACTGTTTTTT.

Points on this clonotype: This could be a read error, since a much larger clone is one nucleotide away. The V call is TRBV10-1, the J call TRBJ1-2; TRBD1 matches at 10 bases. The V gene's germline CDR1 is WNHNN and CDR2 SYGVQD (reference sequence). With V trimmed by 6 bases and J by 5 bases, 6 bases remained unmatched. This CDR3 is 14 amino acids long. The CDR3 sequence: CASSEDRGFYGYTF. The CDR3 DNA reads as TGCGCCAGCAGCGAGGACAGGGGGTTTTATGGCTACACCTTC.

This clonotype has ten or more counts. The chain links TRBV28 to TRBJ2-3, with D possibly being TRBD1 (5 bases). V was trimmed by 3 bases and J by 0 bases, leaving 10 bases between them. Looked up from germline, CDR1 is MDHEN and CDR2 is SYDVKM. The CDR3 has 15 residues. Here the CDR3 DNA reads TGTGCCAGCAGTTTTCAGGGAATTAGCACAGATACGCAGTATTTT. Translation gives CASSFQGISTDTQYF.

This clonotype was observed at least ten times. The genes are TRBV28 and TRBJ2-7; 9 positions agree with TRBD2. There are 16 residues in the CDR3. Germline CDR1 and CDR2: MDHEN and SYDVKM. V was pared by 2 bases and J by 6 bases, with 11 bases of the junction left unmatched. The CDR3 spells CASSLGTSQISSEQYF. In DNA form, the CDR3 reads TGTGCCAGCAGTTTAGGGACTAGCCAAATCAGCTCCGAGCAGTACTTC.

This clonotype has just a few counts. The genes are TRBV29-1 and TRBJ2-3, with TRBD1 matching over 7 bases. With 6 bases clipped from V and 5 bases from J, the junction kept 8 bases outside the gene matches. The CDR3 extends over 13 amino acids. CDR1 is SQVTM, CDR2 ANQGSEA, per germline. CDR3 sequence: CSVGGGGKDTQYF. As DNA, the CDR3 is TGCAGCGTAGGGGGCGGTGGCAAAGATACGCAGTATTTT.

The rearrangement links TRBV28 to TRBJ2-7; D is ambiguous. The CDR3 sequence is 13 residues long. The germline V gene encodes CDR1 MDHEN and CDR2 SYDVKM. This CDR3 is CTISSDGTYEQYF. The DNA of the CDR3 is TGTACCATCAGTTCCGACGGCACCTACGAGCAGTACTTC. Drawing the rest from reference TRBV28 and TRBJ2-7, the complete variable domain is DVKVTQSSRYLVKRTGEKVFLECVQDMDHENMFWYRQDPGLGLRLIYFSYDVKMKEKGDIPEGYSVSREKKERFSLILESASTNQTSMYLCTISSDGTYEQYFGPGTRLTVT.

Details on this clonotype: It may be a read error: a sequence one base away is much more abundant. The CDR3 reads CASSLLRSNTEAFF. The CDR3 DNA sequence: TGTGCCAGCTCACTACTGCGCAGCAACACTGAAGCTTTCTTT. V usage is TRBV18 and J usage is TRBJ1-1; no reliable D call. This CDR3 comprises 14 residues. From germline, CDR1 is KGHSH and CDR2 LQKENI. Trimming stripped 4 bases from V and 2 bases from J, with 11 bases between.

This clonotype was seen more than once but under ten times. The chain has TRBV28 and TRBJ1-1; D possibly corresponds to TRBD1 (5 bases). This CDR3 has 13 residues. CDR1 is MDHEN and CDR2 is SYDVKM in the germline V gene. Trimming stripped 9 bases from V and 5 bases from J, with 16 bases between. CDR3 in amino acids: CASVGEWGTEAFF. The CDR3 DNA reads as TGTGCCAGTGTGGGAGAGTGGGGGACTGAAGCTTTCTTT.

A remark on this clonotype: Since a much larger clone is just one base distant, this may be a read error. This chain uses TRBV20-1 with TRBJ2-7, with D possibly being TRBD1 (5 bases). CDR1 and CDR2 from the germline V gene are DFQATT and SNEGSKA (reference sequence). The CDR3 length is 13 residues. In DNA form, the CDR3 reads TGCTGTGCTAGACGCAGGGATGATTACGAGCAGTACTTC. This gives the protein CCARRRDDYEQYF.

This clonotype was counted a few times. The chain recombines TRBV28 with TRBJ2-3; a possible D gene is TRBD1 (6 bases). V lost 5 bases and J 0 bases, leaving 15 bases between the germline ends. CDR1 and CDR2 (germline): MDHEN, SYDVKM. The CDR3 has 16 amino acids. This chain's CDR3 is CASSPGANPSTDTQYF. CDR3 DNA: TGTGCCAGCAGTCCAGGGGCTAACCCTAGCACAGATACGCAGTATTTT.

This clonotype was seen only a few times. CDR3 nucleotides: TGTGCCAGCAGGTCGATAAGCGGGTACACTGAAGCTTTCTTT. It specifies CASRSISGYTEAFF. The chain uses TRBV6-1 and TRBJ1-1; D call uncertain. From germline, CDR1 is MNHNS and CDR2 SASEGT. V was trimmed by 6 bases and J by 3 bases, leaving 14 bases between them. CDR3 size: 14 residues.

The V gene is TRBV20-1, the J gene TRBJ2-1; no definite D call. CDR1 and CDR2 from the germline V gene are DFQATT and SNEGSKA (reference sequence). Trimming pared 6 bases from V and 12 bases from J, leaving 21 bases between. The CDR3 has 13 amino acids. This chain's CDR3 is CSAFRATKGLQFF. DNA of the CDR3: TGCAGTGCGTTCCGGGCTACGAAAGGTTTGCAGTTCTTC.

This clonotype was recorded a few times. The J gene is TRBJ1-4, the V gene TRBV5-1; 8 bases line up with TRBD1. The V and J ends lost 5 bases and 5 bases, in that order; junction bases with no gene match: 14. The germline CDR1 and CDR2 sequences are SGHRS and YFSETQ. The CDR3 totals 17 residues. CDR3 amino acids: CASSLTGDPEGNEKLFF. DNA of the CDR3: TGCGCCAGCAGTCTGACAGGGGACCCGGAAGGGAATGAAAAACTGTTTTTT.

This clonotype appeared a few times. J is TRBJ2-1 and V is TRBV6-2 or TRBV6-3; 11 bases map to TRBD2. The CDR3 length is 15 residues. CDR1 is MNHEY, CDR2 SVGEGT, per germline. Losses at the gene ends were 6 bases for V and 7 bases for J; bases not matched to a gene: 8. DNA of the CDR3: TGTGCCAGCAGGCCTATAGCGGGAGGGCCAAATGAGCAGTTCTTC. Translating gives CASRPIAGGPNEQFF.

In this sample, this clonotype turned up many times. The rearrangement uses TRBV7-2 and TRBJ2-3; 10 bases match TRBD2. Germline lookup yields CDR1 SGHTA and CDR2 FQGNSA. V lost 0 bases and J lost 5; bases outside the gene matches: 5. The CDR3 consists of 16 residues. This CDR3 is CASSLATSGKLDTQYF. The CDR3 DNA reads as TGTGCCAGCAGCTTAGCCACTAGCGGGAAATTAGATACGCAGTATTTT.

This clonotype was detected only a few times. The genes are TRBV5-6 and TRBJ1-3; 8 bases align to TRBD1. Trimming took 1 base from V and 0 from J; bases not matched to a gene: 6. Germline-derived CDR1 and CDR2 are SGHDT and YYEEEE. The CDR3 loop spans 17 amino acids. CDR3 DNA: TGTGCCAGCAGCTTGTGGGGGCAGGGGGCCTCTGGAAACACCATATATTTT. Protein sequence: CASSLWGQGASGNTIYF.

This clonotype was recorded at least ten times. The chain joins TRBV11-2 to TRBJ2-1, with a tentative D call TRBD1 (5 bases). The germline V gene has CDR1 SGHAT and CDR2 FQNNGV. V dropped 2 bases and J dropped 5 bases, with 16 bases sitting between them. This CDR3 is built from 16 residues. CDR3 amino acids: CASSLYLDMGHNEQFF. The CDR3 DNA sequence: TGTGCCAGCAGCTTATACCTGGATATGGGGCACAATGAGCAGTTCTTC.

This clonotype was picked up a small number of times. The CDR3 ends on some other residue instead of the conserved phenylalanine or tryptophan, so this is likely a read error. V gene TRBV6-2 or TRBV6-3 combines with J gene TRBJ1-1; 10 bases are shared with TRBD1. Germline assignment: CDR1 MNHEY and CDR2 SVGEGT. V lost 2 bases, J lost 0 bases, and 9 bases stayed unmatched. This CDR3 has 18 residues. CDR3 sequence reads: CASSYNRQGASMNTEAFL. The CDR3 DNA follows: TGTGCCAGCAGTTACAATAGACAGGGGGCAAGCATGAACACTGAAGCTTTCCTT.

At least ten counts were recorded for this clonotype. The chain employs TRBV30 and TRBJ1-4, with D uncertain. CDR3 length equals 13 residues. Germline V gene data show CDR1 as GTSNPN and CDR2 as SVGIG (reference sequence). V was pared by 4 bases and J by 2 bases, with 8 bases between. CDR3 residues: CAWTGSTNEKLFF. The CDR3 DNA follows: TGTGCCTGGACCGGCTCCACTAATGAAAAACTGTTTTTT.

This chain joins TRBV19 and TRBJ2-3, with D unresolved. Germline V CDR1 and CDR2: LNHDA, SQIVND (reference sequence). The V end lost 0 bases, the J end lost 2 bases, and 15 bases lay between the germline ends. The CDR3 is 17 amino acids. CDR3 DNA: TGTGCCAGTAGTATAGATCTCTGGCGGCAGACCACAGATACGCAGTATTTT. It yields the protein CASSIDLWRQTTDTQYF.

This clonotype was picked up many times. The chain recombines TRBV20-1 with TRBJ2-5; D tentatively fits TRBD1 or TRBD2 (5 bases each). This CDR3 comprises 16 residues. V was cut by 3 bases and J by 5 bases, with 22 bases left in between. Germline V gives CDR1 DFQATT, CDR2 SNEGSKA (reference sequence). The CDR3 DNA follows: TGCAGTGCTAGGGGGGTGTGGCTAGCAGGCGGGGAGACCCAGTACTTC. Protein sequence: CSARGVWLAGGETQYF.

This clonotype was seen at least ten times. The chain is built from TRBV29-1 and TRBJ2-5, with 7 positions matching TRBD1. The CDR3 is made up of 16 amino acids. Germline CDR1 reads SQVTM; CDR2 reads ANQGSEA. V lost 7 bases, J lost 0 bases, and 14 bases stayed unmatched. CDR3 bases: TGCAGCGCCGAGGGGGACAGATCTTCGTACCAAGAGACCCAGTACTTC. This gives the protein CSAEGDRSSYQETQYF.

This clonotype was seen many times. This chain connects TRBV2 to TRBJ2-7; D is perhaps TRBD1 (5 bases). Germline V CDR1 and CDR2: SNHLY, FYNNEI. Trimming shortened V by 2 bases and J by 0 bases, and 8 bases separated the two germline ends. This CDR3 has 14 amino acids. CDR3 DNA sequence: TGTGCCAGCAGTGAAATCAGGGACTCCTACGAGCAGTACTTC. Its translation: CASSEIRDSYEQYF.

This clonotype was detected many times. The rearrangement uses TRBV12-3 or TRBV12-4 and TRBJ1-5; the match to TRBD1 covers 7 bases. There are 15 residues in the CDR3. Losses at the gene ends were 6 bases for V and 0 bases for J; bases not matched to a gene: 5. CDR3 sequence reads: CASSQDRYSNQPQHF. DNA of the CDR3: TGTGCCAGCAGCCAGGACAGGTATAGCAATCAGCCCCAGCATTTT.

This clonotype has ten or more counts. V and J are TRBV29-1 and TRBJ2-3; possibly TRBD1 or TRBD2 for D (5 bases each). Trimming left V 6 bases short and J 2 bases short, with 18 bases between. This CDR3 is built from 15 residues. Germline V CDR1 and CDR2: SQVTM, ANQGSEA. Here the CDR3 reads CSVGTTSSNTDTQYF. The CDR3 DNA reads TGCAGCGTCGGGACGACCTCCTCCAACACAGATACGCAGTATTTT.

The chain couples TRBV7-9 to TRBJ2-1; D call uncertain. V shed 3 bases and J shed 7 bases, with 7 bases lying between them. This CDR3 has 12 amino acids. Germline V gene lookup returns CDR1 SEHNR and CDR2 FQNEAQ (reference sequence). The CDR3 is CASSFEWNEQFF. DNA for the CDR3: TGTGCCAGCAGCTTCGAATGGAATGAGCAGTTCTTC.

This clonotype was detected ten times or more. The CDR3 protein is CASSITGGFSNQPQHF. In DNA, the CDR3 is TGTGCCAGCAGTATTACAGGGGGCTTTAGCAATCAGCCCCAGCATTTT. The chain employs TRBV27 and TRBJ1-5, with 9 bases identical to TRBD1. This CDR3 contains 16 residues. Trimming removed 5 bases from V and 0 bases from J; junction bases left unmatched: 5. Germline assignment: CDR1 MNHEY and CDR2 SMNVEV (reference sequence).

This clonotype was observed many times. J is TRBJ1-2 and V is TRBV5-1; D uncertain. Trimming removed 1 base at V and 0 bases at J, with 10 bases between. Germline CDR1 reads SGHRS; CDR2 reads YFSETQ. CDR3 length equals 15 residues. In DNA, the CDR3 is TGCGCCAGCAGCTTGTTCGGGGAAGCTAACTATGGCTACACCTTC. Amino acid sequence: CASSLFGEANYGYTF.

This rearrangement joins TRBV6-2 or TRBV6-3 to TRBJ2-1, with a tentative D call TRBD2 (6 bases). Trimming removed 7 bases from V and 4 bases from J, with 11 bases in between. Germline CDR1 reads MNHEY; CDR2 reads SVGEGT. This CDR3 comprises 13 residues. This CDR3 reads CASIGTLYNEQFF. The CDR3 region has the DNA TGTGCCAGCATCGGGACTTTATACAATGAGCAGTTCTTC.

CDR3 residues: CAWSVLERGATEAFF. The CDR3 DNA reads as TGTGCCTGGAGTGTTCTTGAGAGGGGCGCCACTGAAGCTTTCTTT. J is TRBJ1-1 and V is TRBV30; D possibly corresponds to TRBD1 (5 bases). Trimming pared 0 bases from V and 4 bases from J, leaving 15 bases between. Per germline, CDR1 GTSNPN and CDR2 SVGIG (reference sequence). The CDR3 has 15 residues. Combining the CDR3 with reference TRBV30 and TRBJ1-1 gives the whole variable domain SQTIHQWPATLVQPVGSPLSLECTVEGTSNPNLYWYRQAAGRGLQLLFYSVGIGQISSEVPQNLSASRPQDRQFILSSKKLLLSDSGFYLCAWSVLERGATEAFFGQGTRLTVV.

This clonotype was seen at least ten times. This sequence joins TRBV11-2 and TRBJ2-7, with D hard to call. The V gene lost 4 bases and the J gene lost 0 bases, with 10 bases spanning the gap. The CDR3 is made up of 14 amino acids. Looked up from germline, CDR1 is SGHAT and CDR2 is FQNNGV. The CDR3 region has the DNA TGTGCCAGCAGCTCCCAGAGCTTCTCCTACGAGCAGTACTTC. Translated, it gives CASSSQSFSYEQYF.